The following is a T cell receptor (beta chain) sequence with its context. Its antigen has not been determined. Per-base quality was not reported, and no clone a single base away is much larger than it. CDR1 and CDR2, looked up from the germline V gene, are SGHRS and YFSETQ. V gives up 1 base and J gives up 4 bases, and the segment between their germline ends measures 17 bases. The CDR3, cysteine through phenylalanine, is 16 amino acids long. The retained sequence is limited to the CDR3, 48 bases, with the frame set at the first base. These data originate in a study of blood T cell repertoires in COVID-19 (dated by TCRdb to 2018 to 2020). About the full investigation: The collaborator samples originated in the United States, Italy and Spain and spanned the acute and convalescent phases of COVID-19. The repertoires were made available in a free public database intended to serve as a resource for research on the immune response to SARS-CoV-2. A de-identified subject ID, COVID-19 status, age in years and sex were almost always included in the sample metadata. The samples were drawn from two sources: the first 160 participants of the ongoing ImmuneRACE study, and 1,000 to 1,500 subjects contributed by 6 global collaborators. The prospective study material was composed of cDNA or gDNA derived from T cells, B-cell-depleted T cells, or PBMCs. The dataset comprised deeply sampled blood TCRbeta repertoires from subjects exposed to, actively infected with, or recovered from COVID-19. Where HLA class I and class II types were available, the types were taken from metadata supplied by the sample provider, not from assay-based typing. Findings and caveats that apply to the study as a whole: The amount of clinical and demographic metadata varied by source and participant and was provided uncurated.

The immunoSEQ Assay, a bias-controlled multiplex PCR, was used to amplify TCRbeta CDR3 regions from genomic DNA. As for how the authors treated the data: Nucleated cell counts per sample were estimated from amplification of reference gene primers within the assay. To quantify the absolute abundance of each unique TCRbeta CDR3 rearrangement, sequence reads were collapsed and filtered. For each sample, productive Simpson clonality was calculated as the square root of Simpson's diversity index over productive rearrangements. The clones in this table, taken by TCRdb from immuneACCESS, are in-frame only. Not every clone is retained; where verified, under half of the shortfall comes from an unresolved V gene, and the cause of the rest is unknown. That table gives V, J and clone size, and the DNA gave D and trimming. This sample lists roughly 68,000 clones; approximately 86% were detected once. The ten largest account for 15% to 20% of the sample.

Whole blood was collected in K2EDTA tubes by collaborating institutions according to the institutions' own protocols. Collaborator samples were shipped for TCRbeta analysis as frozen whole blood, isolated PBMCs, or DNA extracted from either sample type. The sample comprised peripheral blood. The rearranged segments are TRBV5-1 and TRBJ1-2; the D region possibly corresponds to TRBD1 (6 bases align). This clonotype was sampled from a man older than 75 with active COVID-19. This receptor carries the CDR3 CASSLLQGALLYGYTF. Here is the DNA: TGCGCCAGCAGCTTGTTACAGGGCGCGCTGCTCTATGGCTACACCTTC.